Listed below are T cell receptor beta chains from one sample, sequenced in a study of blood T cell repertoires in COVID-19. Only in-frame clones appear in the TCRdb table, and some are missing; sequencing was by immunoSEQ multiplex PCR. The sample lists 150,000 to 200,000 clones; 70% to 85% were seen once. The sample taken for sequencing was PBMCs or T cells enriched from blood (not recorded which). Receptor source: a woman in her 50s who had recovered from COVID-19. Both conserved end residues are part of each CDR3. A D gene is named only where the DNA matches it firmly. Only part of the rows carry a size: once, few, many, or a class if the clone is expanded.

clone_size,v_call,d_call,j_call,cdr3_aa,cdr3_nt
NA,TRBV6-2/TRBV6-3,TRBD1,TRBJ2-5,CASSYSGTGGETQYF,TGTGCCAGCAGTTACTCAGGGACAGGGGGAGAGACCCAGTACTTC
NA,TRBV19,NA,TRBJ1-4,CASSRNGAANEKLFF,TGTGCCAGTAGTAGAAACGGAGCAGCTAATGAAAAACTGTTTTTT
NA,TRBV4-1,NA,TRBJ2-1,CASSLPMTVNEQFF,TGCGCCAGCAGCCTACCGATGACAGTCAATGAGCAGTTCTTC
NA,TRBV7-6,TRBD2,TRBJ2-3,CASSLAGGPMDTQYF,TGTGCCAGCAGCTTAGCGGGAGGGCCGATGGATACGCAGTATTTT
NA,TRBV5-1,TRBD2,TRBJ2-7,CASSLGASGSYEQYF,TGCGCCAGCAGCTTGGGGGCTAGCGGATCATACGAGCAGTACTTC
once,TRBV2,TRBD2,TRBJ2-3,CASSDPYRLAGTDTQYF,TGTGCCAGCAGTGACCCGTATAGGCTAGCGGGCACAGATACGCAGTATTTT
NA,TRBV7-7,TRBD2,TRBJ2-7,CASSPRSGRNSYEQYF,TGTGCCAGCAGCCCCCGCAGCGGGAGGAACTCCTACGAGCAGTACTTC
once,TRBV7-8,NA,TRBJ2-5,CASSHQAEETQYF,TGTGCCAGCAGCCACCAGGCCGAAGAGACCCAGTACTTC
NA,TRBV12-3/TRBV12-4,NA,TRBJ2-7,CASSFVGGYEQYF,TGTGCCAGCAGTTTTGTAGGGGGCTACGAGCAGTACTTC
NA,TRBV5-1,NA,TRBJ2-1,CASSPIGEGGNEQFF,TGCGCCAGCAGCCCGATAGGGGAGGGGGGCAATGAGCAGTTCTTC
few,TRBV5-1,TRBD1,TRBJ2-7,CASSIGTGNEQYF,TGCGCCAGCAGCATCGGGACAGGGAACGAGCAGTACTTC
NA,TRBV3-1/TRBV3-2,TRBD2,TRBJ2-7,CASSHSGRTWEQYF,TGTGCCAGCAGCCACAGCGGGAGGACTTGGGAGCAGTACTTC
NA,TRBV5-6,NA,TRBJ2-3,CVSRRTSTDTQYF,TGTGTCTCCCGGCGGACAAGCACAGATACGCAGTATTTT
once,TRBV7-9,NA,TRBJ1-2,CASSPPGGPRSYGYTF,TGTGCCAGCAGCCCCCCTGGGGGCCCGAGGAGCTATGGCTACACCTTC
NA,TRBV29-1,NA,TRBJ2-1,CSVDRGRYNEQFF,TGCAGCGTTGACCGGGGAAGGTACAATGAGCAGTTCTTC
NA,TRBV7-3,TRBD1,TRBJ1-1,CASSVDRGSTEAFF,TGTGCCAGCAGCGTCGACAGGGGGTCCACTGAAGCTTTCTTT
NA,TRBV6-5,TRBD1,TRBJ2-6,CASTIGGAGANVLTF,TGTGCCAGCACCATAGGGGGCGCTGGGGCCAACGTCCTGACTTTC
NA,TRBV5-1,TRBD2,TRBJ2-1,CASSLAVAGVGNEQFF,TGCGCCAGCAGCTTGGCGGTAGCGGGAGTAGGAAATGAGCAGTTCTTC
NA,TRBV5-4,TRBD1,TRBJ1-4,CASSPPGQGVPITNEKLFF,TGTGCCAGCAGCCCACCGGGACAGGGGGTTCCGATCACTAATGAAAAACTGTTTTTT
once,TRBV7-2,TRBD1,TRBJ1-3,CASSGQGGNTIYF,TGTGCCAGCAGTGGACAGGGCGGAAACACCATATATTTT
few,TRBV28,NA,TRBJ1-5,CASSPRRSNQPQHF,TGTGCCAGCAGCCCCCGGAGGAGCAATCAGCCCCAGCATTTT
NA,TRBV12-5,TRBD1,TRBJ1-2,CASGYLAGTGRNYGYTF,TGTGCTAGTGGCTACCTTGCCGGGACAGGGAGGAACTATGGCTACACCTTC
few,TRBV6-4,NA,TRBJ2-1,CASSVQGWSNEQFF,TGTGCCAGCAGTGTACAGGGATGGAGCAATGAGCAGTTCTTC
once,TRBV5-4,TRBD1,TRBJ2-5,CASSPTRGRQETQYF,TGTGCCAGCAGCCCGACGAGGGGGCGTCAAGAGACCCAGTACTTC
NA,TRBV3-1/TRBV3-2,NA,TRBJ2-7,CASSLNYEQYF,TGTGCCAGCAGCCTAAATTACGAGCAGTACTTC
NA,TRBV5-5,TRBD1,TRBJ2-1,CASSFYFGGQGNEQFF,TGTGCCAGCAGCTTCTACTTCGGGGGACAGGGGAATGAGCAGTTCTTC
many,TRBV7-9,NA,TRBJ1-1,CASSLKGENTEAFF,TGTGCCAGCAGCTTAAAGGGGGAGAACACTGAAGCTTTCTTT
many,TRBV5-6,NA,TRBJ2-6,CASTSRGLSGANVLTF,TGTGCCAGCACCTCTCGGGGGTTGTCTGGGGCCAACGTCCTGACTTTC
NA,TRBV15,NA,TRBJ1-5,CATSRDAPGYQPQHF,TGTGCCACCAGCAGAGATGCCCCCGGGTATCAGCCCCAGCATTTT
NA,TRBV10-3,NA,TRBJ1-5,CAIRMPLGPPVNQPQHF,TGTGCCATCAGGATGCCGTTGGGCCCACCAGTAAATCAGCCCCAGCATTTT
NA,TRBV19,TRBD2,TRBJ2-5,CASSIGRPSGGQETQYF,TGTGCCAGTAGTATAGGAAGGCCTAGCGGGGGGCAAGAGACCCAGTACTTC